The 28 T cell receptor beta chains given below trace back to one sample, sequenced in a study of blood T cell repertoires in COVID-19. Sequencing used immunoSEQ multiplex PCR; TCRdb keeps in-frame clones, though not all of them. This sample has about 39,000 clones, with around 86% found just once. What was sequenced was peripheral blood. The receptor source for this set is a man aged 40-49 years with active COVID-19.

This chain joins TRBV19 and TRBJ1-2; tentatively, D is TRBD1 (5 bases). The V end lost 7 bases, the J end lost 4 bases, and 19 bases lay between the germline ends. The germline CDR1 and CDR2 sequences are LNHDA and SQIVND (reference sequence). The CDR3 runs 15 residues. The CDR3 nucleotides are TGTGCCAGTACCCCATCGCAGGGAAAATTCTATGGCTACACCTTC. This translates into CASTPSQGKFYGYTF.

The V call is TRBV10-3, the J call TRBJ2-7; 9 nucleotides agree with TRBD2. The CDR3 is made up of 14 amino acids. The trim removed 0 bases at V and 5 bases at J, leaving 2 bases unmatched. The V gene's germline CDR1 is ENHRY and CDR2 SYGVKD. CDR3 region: CAISESGTSNEQYF. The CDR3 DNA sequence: TGTGCCATCAGTGAGTCGGGGACTAGCAACGAGCAGTACTTC.

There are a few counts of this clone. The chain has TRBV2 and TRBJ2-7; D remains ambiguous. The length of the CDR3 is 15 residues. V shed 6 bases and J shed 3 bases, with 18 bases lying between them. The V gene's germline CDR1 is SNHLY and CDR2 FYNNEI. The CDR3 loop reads CASRELGQVRYEQYF. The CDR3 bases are TGTGCCAGCAGGGAACTTGGGCAGGTACGCTACGAGCAGTACTTC.

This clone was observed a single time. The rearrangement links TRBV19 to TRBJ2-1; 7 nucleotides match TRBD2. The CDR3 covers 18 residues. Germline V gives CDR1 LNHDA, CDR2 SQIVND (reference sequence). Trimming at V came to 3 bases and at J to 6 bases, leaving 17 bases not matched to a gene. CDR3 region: CASSIILAGEGTGNEQFF. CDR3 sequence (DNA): TGTGCCAGTAGTATCATACTCGCGGGAGAGGGGACGGGCAATGAGCAGTTCTTC.

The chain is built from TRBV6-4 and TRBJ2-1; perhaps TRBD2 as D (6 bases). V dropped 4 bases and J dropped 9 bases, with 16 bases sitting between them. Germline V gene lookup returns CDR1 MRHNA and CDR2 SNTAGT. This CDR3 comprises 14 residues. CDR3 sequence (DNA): TGTGCCAGCAGTGTTTGGGGAGGTTCTTCTGAGCAGTTCTTC. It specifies CASSVWGGSSEQFF.

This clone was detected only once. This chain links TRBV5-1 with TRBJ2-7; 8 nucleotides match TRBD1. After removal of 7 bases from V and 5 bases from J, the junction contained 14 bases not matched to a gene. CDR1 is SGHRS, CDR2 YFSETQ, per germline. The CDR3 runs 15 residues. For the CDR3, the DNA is TGCGCCAGCCAATCGAACCAGGACAGGGTTAACGAGCAGTACTTC. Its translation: CASQSNQDRVNEQYF.

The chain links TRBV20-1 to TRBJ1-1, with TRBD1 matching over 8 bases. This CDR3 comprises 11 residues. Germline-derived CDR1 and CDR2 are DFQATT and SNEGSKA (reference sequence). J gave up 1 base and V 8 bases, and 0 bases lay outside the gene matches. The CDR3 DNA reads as TGCAGTCAGGGGGCGAACACTGAAGCTTTCTTT. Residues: CSQGANTEAFF.

The CDR3 bases are TGTGCCAGCAGCCCAGCGGGCAATAGCAATCAGCCCCAGCATTTT. Translating it yields CASSPAGNSNQPQHF. The chain links TRBV9 to TRBJ1-5, with no clear D. The V end lost 4 bases, the J end lost 0 bases, and 11 bases lay between the germline ends. The CDR3 has 15 amino acids. Germline loops: CDR1 SGDLS, CDR2 YYNGEE.

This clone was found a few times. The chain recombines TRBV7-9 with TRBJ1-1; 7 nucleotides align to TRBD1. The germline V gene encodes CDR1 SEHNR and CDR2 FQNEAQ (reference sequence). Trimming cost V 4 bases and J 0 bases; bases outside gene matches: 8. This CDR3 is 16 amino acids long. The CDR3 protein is CASSSRQGQMNTEAFF. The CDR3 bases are TGTGCCAGCAGCTCCCGACAGGGACAAATGAACACTGAAGCTTTCTTT.

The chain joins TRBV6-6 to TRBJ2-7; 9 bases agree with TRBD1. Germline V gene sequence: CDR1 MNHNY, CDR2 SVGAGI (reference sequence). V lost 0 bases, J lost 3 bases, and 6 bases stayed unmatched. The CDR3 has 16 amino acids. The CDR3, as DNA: TGTGCCAGCAGTTACTCCCGGACAGGGGTGGACTACGAGCAGTACTTC. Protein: CASSYSRTGVDYEQYF.

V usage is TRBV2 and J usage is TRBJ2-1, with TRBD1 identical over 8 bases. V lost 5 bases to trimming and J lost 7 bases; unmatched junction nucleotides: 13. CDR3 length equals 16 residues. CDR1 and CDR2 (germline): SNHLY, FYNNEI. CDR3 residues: CASSRSGTGLGNEQFF. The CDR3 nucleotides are TGTGCCAGCAGTAGATCCGGGACAGGCCTGGGGAATGAGCAGTTCTTC. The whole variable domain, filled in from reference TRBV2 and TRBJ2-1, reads EPEVTQTPSHQVTQMGQEVILRCVPISNHLYFYWYRQILGQKVEFLVSFYNNEISEKSEIFDDQFSVERPDGSNFTLKIRSTKLEDSAMYFCASSRSGTGLGNEQFFGPGTRLTVL.

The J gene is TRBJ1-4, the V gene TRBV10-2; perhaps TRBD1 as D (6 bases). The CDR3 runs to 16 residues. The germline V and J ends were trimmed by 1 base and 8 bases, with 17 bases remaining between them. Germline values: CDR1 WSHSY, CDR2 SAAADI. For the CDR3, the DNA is TGCGCCAGCAGTGAGTTCGGTCAGGGGCTAGGGGAAAAACTGTTTTTT. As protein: CASSEFGQGLGEKLFF.

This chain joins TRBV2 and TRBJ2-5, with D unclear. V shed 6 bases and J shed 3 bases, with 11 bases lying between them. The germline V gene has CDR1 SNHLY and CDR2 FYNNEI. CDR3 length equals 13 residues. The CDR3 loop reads CASRRSQEETQYF. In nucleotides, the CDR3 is TGTGCCAGCAGACGATCACAAGAAGAGACCCAGTACTTC.

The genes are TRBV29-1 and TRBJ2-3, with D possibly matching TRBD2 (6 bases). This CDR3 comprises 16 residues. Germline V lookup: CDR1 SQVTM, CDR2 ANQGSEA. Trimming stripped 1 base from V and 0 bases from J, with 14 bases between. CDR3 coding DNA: TGCAGCGTTGAAGGCGGGGCCTATTCTAGCACAGATACGCAGTATTTT. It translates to CSVEGGAYSSTDTQYF.

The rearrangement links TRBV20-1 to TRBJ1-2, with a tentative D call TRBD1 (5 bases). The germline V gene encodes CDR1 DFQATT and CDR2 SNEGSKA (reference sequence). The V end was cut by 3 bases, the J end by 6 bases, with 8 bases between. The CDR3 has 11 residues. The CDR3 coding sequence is TGCAGTGCTAGCAGGGAGGATGGCTACACCTTC. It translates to CSASREDGYTF.

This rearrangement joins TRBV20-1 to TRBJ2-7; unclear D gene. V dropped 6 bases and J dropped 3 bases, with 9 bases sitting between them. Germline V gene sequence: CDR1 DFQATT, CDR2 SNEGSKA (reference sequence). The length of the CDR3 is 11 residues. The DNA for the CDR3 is TGCAGTGCCGAGGCCTACTACGAGCAGTACTTC. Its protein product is CSAEAYYEQYF.

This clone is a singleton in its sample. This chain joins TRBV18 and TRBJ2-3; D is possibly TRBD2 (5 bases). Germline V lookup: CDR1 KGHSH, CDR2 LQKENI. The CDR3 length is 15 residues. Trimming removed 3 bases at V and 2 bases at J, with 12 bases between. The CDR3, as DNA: TGTGCCAGCTCACCGAGTCAGCGGACCACAGATACGCAGTATTTT. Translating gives CASSPSQRTTDTQYF.

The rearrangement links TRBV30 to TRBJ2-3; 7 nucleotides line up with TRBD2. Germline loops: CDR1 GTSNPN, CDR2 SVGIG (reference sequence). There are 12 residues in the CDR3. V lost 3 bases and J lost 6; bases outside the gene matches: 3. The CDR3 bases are TGTGCCTGGAGCCCCGGGGGGGATACGCAGTATTTT. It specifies CAWSPGGDTQYF.

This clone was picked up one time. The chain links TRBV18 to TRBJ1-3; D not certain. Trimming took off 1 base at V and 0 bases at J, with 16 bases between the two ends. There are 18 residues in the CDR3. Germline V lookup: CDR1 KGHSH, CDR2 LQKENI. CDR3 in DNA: TGTGCCAGCTCACCACGCGGAGGGTCGGCGATCTCTGGAAACACCATATATTTT. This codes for CASSPRGGSAISGNTIYF.

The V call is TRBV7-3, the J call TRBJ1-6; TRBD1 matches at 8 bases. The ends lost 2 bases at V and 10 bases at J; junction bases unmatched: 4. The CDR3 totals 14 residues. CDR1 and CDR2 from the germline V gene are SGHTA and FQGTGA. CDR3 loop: CASSLGQGFSPLHF. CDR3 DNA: TGTGCCAGCAGCTTAGGACAGGGCTTCTCACCCCTCCACTTT. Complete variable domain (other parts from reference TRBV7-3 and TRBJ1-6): GAGVSQTPSNKVTEKGKYVELRCDPISGHTALYWYRQSLGQGPEFLIYFQGTGAADDSGLPNDRFFAVRPEGSVSTLKIQRTERGDSAVYLCASSLGQGFSPLHFGNGTRLTVT.

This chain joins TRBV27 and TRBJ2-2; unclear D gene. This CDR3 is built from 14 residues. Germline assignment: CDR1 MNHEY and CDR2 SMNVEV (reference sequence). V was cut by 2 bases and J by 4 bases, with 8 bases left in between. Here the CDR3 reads CASSLAAGTGELFF. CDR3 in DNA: TGTGCCAGCAGTTTAGCGGCCGGCACCGGGGAGCTGTTTTTT.

DNA of the CDR3: TGTGCCAGTAGTATGGGACAGGGTTCGTACAATGAGCAGTTCTTC. Protein sequence: CASSMGQGSYNEQFF. The V and J genes are TRBV19 and TRBJ2-1; 9 positions agree with TRBD1. CDR3 length equals 15 residues. The J segment lost 4 bases and the V segment lost 3 bases, leaving 4 bases of the junction unmatched. CDR1 is LNHDA, CDR2 SQIVND, per germline (reference sequence).

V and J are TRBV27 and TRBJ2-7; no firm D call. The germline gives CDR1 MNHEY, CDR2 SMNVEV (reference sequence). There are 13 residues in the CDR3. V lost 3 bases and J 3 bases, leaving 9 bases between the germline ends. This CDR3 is CASSFGPLYEQYF. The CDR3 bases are TGTGCCAGCAGTTTTGGGCCCCTCTACGAGCAGTACTTC.

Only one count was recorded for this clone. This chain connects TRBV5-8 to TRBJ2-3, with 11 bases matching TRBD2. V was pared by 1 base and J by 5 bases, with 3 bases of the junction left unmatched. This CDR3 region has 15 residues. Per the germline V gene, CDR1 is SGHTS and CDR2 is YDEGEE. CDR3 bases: TGTGCCAGCAGCTTGCTAGCGGGAGGACGAGATACGCAGTATTTT. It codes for CASSLLAGGRDTQYF.

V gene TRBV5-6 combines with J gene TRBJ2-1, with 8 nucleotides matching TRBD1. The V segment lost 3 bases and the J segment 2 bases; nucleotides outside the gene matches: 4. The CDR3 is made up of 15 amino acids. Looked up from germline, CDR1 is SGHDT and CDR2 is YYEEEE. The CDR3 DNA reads TGTGCCAGCAGCTCGGACAGGGATCCCTACAATGAGCAGTTCTTC. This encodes CASSSDRDPYNEQFF.

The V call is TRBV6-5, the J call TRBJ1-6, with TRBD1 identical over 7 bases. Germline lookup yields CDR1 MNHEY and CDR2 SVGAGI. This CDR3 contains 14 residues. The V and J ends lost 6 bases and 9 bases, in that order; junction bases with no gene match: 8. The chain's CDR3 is CASRKQGPGSPLHF. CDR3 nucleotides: TGTGCCAGCAGAAAACAGGGGCCAGGTTCACCCCTCCACTTT.

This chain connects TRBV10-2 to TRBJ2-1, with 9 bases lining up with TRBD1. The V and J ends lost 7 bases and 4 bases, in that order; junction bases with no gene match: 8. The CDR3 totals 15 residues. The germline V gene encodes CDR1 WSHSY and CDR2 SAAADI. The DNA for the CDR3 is TGCGCCAGCAACGAGGACAGGGGCCCTTACAATGAGCAGTTCTTC. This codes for CASNEDRGPYNEQFF.

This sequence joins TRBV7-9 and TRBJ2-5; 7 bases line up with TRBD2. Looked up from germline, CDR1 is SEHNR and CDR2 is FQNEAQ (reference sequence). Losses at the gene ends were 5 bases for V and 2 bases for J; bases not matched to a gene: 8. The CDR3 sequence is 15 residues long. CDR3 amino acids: CASSPRLAEQETQYF. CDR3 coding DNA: TGTGCCAGCAGCCCGAGACTAGCAGAACAAGAGACCCAGTACTTC.